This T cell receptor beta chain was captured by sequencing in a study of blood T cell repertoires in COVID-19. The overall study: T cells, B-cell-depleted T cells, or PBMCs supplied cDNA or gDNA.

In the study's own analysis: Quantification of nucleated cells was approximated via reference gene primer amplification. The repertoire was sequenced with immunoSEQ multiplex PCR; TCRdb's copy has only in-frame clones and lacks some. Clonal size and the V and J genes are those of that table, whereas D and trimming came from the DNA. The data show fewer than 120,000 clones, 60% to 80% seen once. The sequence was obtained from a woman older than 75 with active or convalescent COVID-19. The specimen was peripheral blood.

CDR3 in DNA: TGTGCCACCGGGACAGGTATGAACACTGAAGCTTTCTTT. Translating gives CATGTGMNTEAFF. This chain links TRBV15 with TRBJ1-1; 8 nucleotides align to TRBD1. V lost 8 bases and J lost 0; bases outside the gene matches: 2. The germline CDR1 and CDR2 sequences are LNHNV and YYDKDF (reference sequence). The length of the CDR3 is 13 residues.